The 30 T cell receptor beta chains presented below share a single source sample, sequenced in a study of memory CD4+ T cells and cytomegalovirus serostatus. The data were produced by immunoSEQ multiplex PCR, yet TCRdb's version contains in-frame clones alone and is incomplete. This table holds tens of thousands of clones, approximately 80% found once. The sort gate was single viable CD3+CD4+CD8-CD45RO+ cells for memory CD4+ T cells. What was sequenced was memory CD4+ T cells from blood. The receptors derive from an adult in good health and CMV-seronegative.

The V and J genes are TRBV28 and TRBJ2-1; unclear D gene. There are 12 residues in the CDR3. Germline CDR1 MDHEN, CDR2 SYDVKM. Trimming took 7 bases from V and 8 from J, leaving 12 bases between them. The chain's CDR3 is CASTWGSHEQFF. CDR3 DNA sequence: TGTGCCAGCACCTGGGGATCTCATGAGCAGTTCTTC.

The chain has TRBV5-1 and TRBJ1-1; 7 nucleotides align to TRBD1. Germline V gene lookup returns CDR1 SGHRS and CDR2 YFSETQ. V was clipped by 4 bases and J by 2 bases; unmatched bases: 5. This CDR3 region has 14 residues. The CDR3 DNA reads as TGCGCCAGCAGCAAGGACAGGACCAACACTGAAGCTTTCTTT. It translates to CASSKDRTNTEAFF.

The chain links TRBV4-2 to TRBJ1-2, with D maybe TRBD1 (6 bases). The V and J ends lost 1 base and 4 bases respectively, with 13 bases between them. In germline, CDR1 is LGHNA, CDR2 YNFKEQ. The CDR3 contains 15 residues. CDR3 residues: CASSQVLDSPYGYTF. DNA of the CDR3: TGTGCCAGCAGCCAAGTATTGGACAGTCCCTATGGCTACACCTTC.

The chain has TRBV5-5 and TRBJ2-7; TRBD1 agrees at 8 bases. This CDR3 is built from 15 residues. V was clipped by 4 bases and J by 2 bases; unmatched bases: 8. Germline V gene sequence: CDR1 SGHKS, CDR2 YYEKEE (reference sequence). CDR3 bases: TGTGCCAGCAGCCCGGACAGGGTATTGCCCTACGAGCAGTACTTC. It codes for CASSPDRVLPYEQYF.

The rearrangement joins TRBV7-8 to TRBJ1-5; 7 bases fit TRBD1. CDR3 length: 14 residues. Losses at the gene ends were 4 bases for V and 3 bases for J; bases not matched to a gene: 3. Germline V lookup: CDR1 SGHVS, CDR2 FQNEAQ. CDR3 coding DNA: TGTGCCAGCAGCTGGGGACAGCCCAATCAGCCCCAGCATTTT. Its translation is CASSWGQPNQPQHF.

V usage is TRBV5-1 and J usage is TRBJ2-7, with 12 bases fitting TRBD2. The CDR3 has 18 residues. V lost 0 bases to trimming and J lost 1 base; unmatched junction nucleotides: 8. Germline V CDR1 and CDR2: SGHRS, YFSETQ. CDR3 region: CASSLDTVTSGRSYEQYF. CDR3 sequence (DNA): TGCGCCAGCAGCTTGGACACAGTGACTAGCGGGAGATCCTACGAGCAGTACTTC.

The chain joins TRBV14 to TRBJ2-5, with a weak D call TRBD1 (5 bases). V was cut by 1 base and J by 2 bases, with 11 bases left in between. CDR1 is SGHDN, CDR2 FVKESK, per germline. The CDR3 is 15 amino acids. The CDR3: CASSQVLTGQETQYF. CDR3 sequence (DNA): TGTGCCAGCAGCCAAGTTCTTACAGGACAAGAGACCCAGTACTTC.

The DNA for the CDR3 is TGTGCCAGCAGCTTAGTCGGGGGAGGCAATCAGCCCCAGCATTTT. It translates to CASSLVGGGNQPQHF. This sequence joins TRBV7-2 and TRBJ1-5; TRBD1 might be the D (5 bases). V lost 1 base to trimming and J lost 2 bases, with 9 bases between them. This CDR3 has 15 amino acids. Germline V gene lookup returns CDR1 SGHTA and CDR2 FQGNSA.

This clone was seen once. The chain is built from TRBV5-6 and TRBJ2-3; TRBD1 might be the D (5 bases). Trimming shortened V by 6 bases and J by 7 bases, and 12 bases separated the two germline ends. The CDR3 loop spans 12 amino acids. The germline CDR1 and CDR2 sequences are SGHDT and YYEEEE. For the CDR3, the DNA is TGTGCCAGCAACCGCAGGGCAAATACGCAGTATTTT. Translated, it gives CASNRRANTQYF.

V and J are TRBV27 and TRBJ1-1; TRBD1 agrees at 8 bases. V shed 3 bases and J 1 base; nucleotides not matched to a gene: 13. There are 18 residues in the CDR3. Germline V gene lookup returns CDR1 MNHEY and CDR2 SMNVEV (reference sequence). CDR3 loop: CASSFHRNRQGTNTEAFF. The CDR3 DNA sequence: TGTGCCAGCAGTTTCCACAGGAATCGACAGGGGACGAACACTGAAGCTTTCTTT.

The chain links TRBV29-1 to TRBJ2-2, with TRBD2 matching 14 bases. The V gene's germline CDR1 is SQVTM and CDR2 ANQGSEA. J was trimmed by 8 bases and V by 6 bases; bases with no gene match: 8. The CDR3 contains 15 residues. CDR3 sequence (DNA): TGCAGCGTAAACGGACTAGCGGGAGGAGTGGGGGAGCTGTTTTTT. This sequence encodes CSVNGLAGGVGELFF.

This clone was detected once. DNA of the CDR3: TGTGCCAGCAGTTTAAACCCCCAGGGGGCTGTTGCGGATAGCACTGAAGCTTTCTTT. It encodes CASSLNPQGAVADSTEAFF. The rearrangement uses TRBV28 and TRBJ1-1, with 8 bases that match TRBD1. With V trimmed by 2 bases and J by 4 bases, 18 bases remained unmatched. The CDR3 totals 19 residues. The V gene's germline CDR1 is MDHEN and CDR2 SYDVKM.

This chain links TRBV12-5 with TRBJ2-3, with 11 bases fitting TRBD2. The germline V gene has CDR1 LGHNT and CDR2 FRNRAP. The CDR3 has 13 residues. The J segment lost 3 bases and the V segment lost 8 bases, leaving 1 base of the junction unmatched. As DNA, the CDR3 is TGTGCTAGTAGACTAGCGGGAACAGATACGCAGTATTTT. The encoded protein is CASRLAGTDTQYF.

The chain is built from TRBV7-9 and TRBJ1-6; no reliable D call. CDR3 length: 14 residues. V shed 6 bases and J shed 9 bases, with 15 bases lying between them. Looked up from germline, CDR1 is SEHNR and CDR2 is FQNEAQ (reference sequence). This CDR3 reads CASRDTGQLSPLHF. The CDR3 DNA sequence: TGTGCCAGCAGAGATACTGGGCAGCTTTCACCCCTCCACTTT.

A note on this clone: One end of the junction is discordant with germline, which a read error may explain. CDR3 residues: CSVEGQDPVGYTF. The CDR3 bases are TGCAGCGTCGAAGGACAGGACCCGGTCGGCTACACCTTC. V is TRBV29-1 and J is TRBJ1-2; 7 bases are a match to TRBD1. The CDR3 runs to 13 residues. The germline gives CDR1 SQVTM, CDR2 ANQGSEA. The full variable domain, completed using reference TRBV29-1 and TRBJ1-2, is SAVISQKPSRDICQRGTSLTIQCQVDSQVTMMFWYRQQPGQSLTLIATANQGSEATYESGFVIDKFPISRPNLTFSTLTVSNMSPEDSSIYLCSVEGQDPVGYTFGSGTRLTVV.

The chain links TRBV9 to TRBJ2-3; maybe TRBD1 (5 bases). There are 15 residues in the CDR3. Trimming removed 0 bases at V and 6 bases at J, with 14 bases between. Germline CDR1 is SGDLS and CDR2 is YYNGEE. The CDR3 protein is CASSVGRGGADTQYF. In DNA, the CDR3 is TGTGCCAGCAGCGTAGGAAGGGGTGGCGCGGATACGCAGTATTTT.

The V gene is TRBV6-1, the J gene TRBJ2-7, with 9 bases identical to TRBD1. Germline-derived CDR1 and CDR2 are MNHNS and SASEGT. The CDR3 is 15 residues long. The V and J ends lost 6 bases and 0 bases, in that order; junction bases with no gene match: 6. The DNA of the CDR3 is TGTGCCAGCAGCACAGGGGGCCCCAGCTCCTACGAGCAGTACTTC. Amino acid sequence: CASSTGGPSSYEQYF.

The chain has TRBV10-1 and TRBJ2-1; 11 bases match TRBD2. There are 15 residues in the CDR3. Trimming at V came to 6 bases and at J to 4 bases, leaving 5 bases not matched to a gene. The germline V gene encodes CDR1 WNHNN and CDR2 SYGVQD (reference sequence). CDR3 in amino acids: CASSPGTSGYNEQFF. The CDR3 DNA reads TGCGCCAGCAGCCCCGGGACTAGCGGTTACAATGAGCAGTTCTTC.

The chain couples TRBV6-5 to TRBJ1-2; D gene ambiguous. There are 12 residues in the CDR3. V was clipped by 11 bases and J by 5 bases, with 15 bases between them. The V gene's germline CDR1 is MNHEY and CDR2 SVGAGI. The CDR3 loop is CASVGTGYGYTF. CDR3 in DNA: TGTGCCTCAGTCGGAACTGGGTATGGCTACACCTTC.

This chain joins TRBV29-1 and TRBJ1-2; 8 bases are shared with TRBD1. Per the germline V gene, CDR1 is SQVTM and CDR2 is ANQGSEA. J lost 6 bases, V lost 6 bases, and 3 bases had no gene match. The CDR3 loop spans 11 amino acids. The CDR3 protein is CSVTGGDGYTF. The CDR3 DNA is TGCAGCGTAACAGGGGGGGATGGCTACACCTTC. The full variable domain, with the rest looked up from reference TRBV29-1 and TRBJ1-2, is SAVISQKPSRDICQRGTSLTIQCQVDSQVTMMFWYRQQPGQSLTLIATANQGSEATYESGFVIDKFPISRPNLTFSTLTVSNMSPEDSSIYLCSVTGGDGYTFGSGTRLTVV.

The rearrangement joins TRBV28 to TRBJ1-5, with 7 nucleotides matching TRBD1. The CDR3 runs 15 residues. The V gene end was trimmed by 6 bases and the J gene end by 7 bases; junction bases not matched to a gene: 12. Per the germline V gene, CDR1 is MDHEN and CDR2 is SYDVKM. The CDR3 region has the DNA TGTGCCAGCAGCTTAGACAGGGCAAGGGAACAGCCCCAGCATTTT. Translated, it gives CASSLDRAREQPQHF.

The chain combines TRBV6-1 with TRBJ2-2; unclear D gene. Trimming left V 4 bases short and J 0 bases short, with 9 bases between. There are 15 residues in the CDR3. Germline V gene lookup returns CDR1 MNHNS and CDR2 SASEGT. The CDR3 region has the DNA TGTGCCAGCAGTGGTTTAGGGTCGAACACCGGGGAGCTGTTTTTT. Translation gives CASSGLGSNTGELFF.

This clone was observed a single time. This chain uses TRBV19 with TRBJ2-2, with D unresolved. Deletions cut 3 bases from V and 1 base from J, with 9 bases between. Germline V gene sequence: CDR1 LNHDA, CDR2 SQIVND (reference sequence). CDR3 length: 15 amino acids. The CDR3 nucleotides read TGTGCCAGTAGTATCTACACGTTGAACACCGGGGAGCTGTTTTTT. It codes for CASSIYTLNTGELFF.

This clone was counted once. V gene TRBV29-1 combines with J gene TRBJ2-7; D is ambiguous. The V and J ends lost 8 bases and 5 bases respectively, with 10 bases between them. The V gene's germline CDR1 is SQVTM and CDR2 ANQGSEA. This CDR3 comprises 10 residues. The CDR3 sequence: CSILSDEQYF. For the CDR3, the DNA is TGCAGCATCCTTTCTGACGAGCAGTACTTC.

This sequence joins TRBV11-3 and TRBJ2-3; 7 nucleotides align to TRBD1. The CDR3 is made up of 15 amino acids. Per germline, CDR1 SGHNT and CDR2 YENEEA. V lost 1 base and J lost 2; bases outside the gene matches: 3. The CDR3 DNA reads TGTGCCAGCAGCTTAGCCGGGACAGCCACAGATACGCAGTATTTT. It specifies CASSLAGTATDTQYF.

This clone counts as medium-sized. The V and J genes are TRBV19 and TRBJ2-1, with 8 positions matching TRBD2. Germline V CDR1 and CDR2: LNHDA, SQIVND (reference sequence). Trimming took 6 bases from V and 3 from J; bases not matched to a gene: 7. The CDR3 loop spans 15 amino acids. The CDR3 DNA sequence: TGTGCCAGTAGCCTATCGGGACTAGACTACAATGAGCAGTTCTTC. This encodes CASSLSGLDYNEQFF.

V is TRBV19 and J is TRBJ1-1, with 12 bases aligning to TRBD1. The CDR3 consists of 18 residues. Losses at the gene ends were 5 bases for V and 5 bases for J; bases not matched to a gene: 15. Germline V gives CDR1 LNHDA, CDR2 SQIVND (reference sequence). The CDR3 nucleotides read TGTGCCAGTAGTCCCCTGAGGGACAGGGGGCCCGACGAGACTGAAGCTTTCTTT. It specifies CASSPLRDRGPDETEAFF.

The chain recombines TRBV5-6 with TRBJ1-4, with a possible D match to TRBD1 (6 bases). Trimming left V 4 bases short and J 4 bases short, with 17 bases between. This CDR3 has 16 residues. Germline values: CDR1 SGHDT, CDR2 YYEEEE. In DNA, the CDR3 is TGTGCCAGCAGCGAAGAGGGGGGGCATGATAATGAAAAACTGTTTTTT. Its translation is CASSEEGGHDNEKLFF.

In nucleotides, the CDR3 is TGTGCCAGCAGCCCACCTAGCGGGAGGGCACCGAACACCGGGGAGCTGTTTTTT. Protein: CASSPPSGRAPNTGELFF. This chain joins TRBV11-3 and TRBJ2-2; 12 bases are a match to TRBD2. Per the germline V gene, CDR1 is SGHNT and CDR2 is YENEEA. V gave up 5 bases and J gave up 0 bases; unmatched junction bases: 7. The CDR3 sequence is 18 residues long.

The chain has TRBV5-8 and TRBJ1-1; D gene ambiguous. CDR1 SGHTS and CDR2 YDEGEE come from the germline V gene. Trimming stripped 0 bases from V and 6 bases from J, with 9 bases between. The CDR3 length is 13 residues. The CDR3 here is CASSLGAYAEAFF. DNA for the CDR3: TGTGCCAGCAGCTTGGGAGCTTACGCTGAAGCTTTCTTT.